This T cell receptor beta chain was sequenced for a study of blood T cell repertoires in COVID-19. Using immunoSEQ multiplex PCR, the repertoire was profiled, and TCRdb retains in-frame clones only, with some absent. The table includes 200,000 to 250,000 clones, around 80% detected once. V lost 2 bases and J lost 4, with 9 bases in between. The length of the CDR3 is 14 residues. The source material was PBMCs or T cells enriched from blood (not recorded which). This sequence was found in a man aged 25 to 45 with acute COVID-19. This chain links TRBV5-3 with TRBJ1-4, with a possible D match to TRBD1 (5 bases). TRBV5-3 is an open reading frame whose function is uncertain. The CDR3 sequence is CARSFGDSNEKLFF. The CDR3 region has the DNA TGTGCCAGAAGCTTCGGAGACAGTAATGAAAAACTGTTTTTT.